The 2 T cell receptor beta chains in this list originate from one sample, sequenced in a study of shared clonotypes between healthy human individuals. TCRdb's copy holds only in-frame clones and misses some; the assay was immunoSEQ multiplex PCR. The table has 740,000 or so clones, roughly 73% seen once. Material: memory CD4+ T cells sorted from blood. Subset: CD45RA-negative fraction. These receptors were collected from a woman aged 25 to 39 in good health.

The table lists this clone with many counts. The gene calls are TRBV28 and TRBJ1-2; 7 positions match TRBD1. The ends lost 8 bases at V and 7 bases at J; junction bases unmatched: 10. This CDR3 is built from 13 residues. Germline V gives CDR1 MDHEN, CDR2 SYDVKM. The CDR3 here is CASSLLRQGGYTF. In DNA form, the CDR3 reads TGTGCCAGCTCCCTACTTAGACAGGGTGGCTACACCTTC.

The chain links TRBV6-1 to TRBJ2-2, with D hard to call. Germline-derived CDR1 and CDR2 are MNHNS and SASEGT. V shed 5 bases and J shed 6 bases, with 16 bases lying between them. The CDR3 covers 15 residues. The CDR3 spells CASSTKRSGAGELFF. The CDR3 nucleotides are TGTGCCAGCAGTACAAAACGGTCGGGCGCCGGGGAGCTGTTTTTT.